A single T cell receptor (beta chain) is shown here with its context. Its antigen is currently unknown. The data stem from a study of graft-versus-host responses after intestinal transplantation. Overall study context: Once they had received anti-thymocyte globulin induction, all recipients took tacrolimus and steroids for approximately 3 years.

The assay was immunoSEQ multiplex PCR, and TCRdb's table has in-frame clones only and misses some. The profile shows more than 75,000 clones, 91% of them singletons. The CDR3 runs to 15 residues. V was pared by 3 bases and J by 5 bases, with 16 bases between. Germline CDR1 reads LNHDA; CDR2 reads SQIVND (reference sequence). Study-level points and caveats: High graft-versus-host to host-versus-graft clonal ratios were found in allografts of patients who had graft-donor T cell macrochimerism.

This receptor was taken from a human donor who was the organ donor for an intestinal transplant. The sequenced sample was unstimulated CD4+ T cells sorted from spleen or lymph node cells, obtained before transplant. J is TRBJ2-5 and V is TRBV19; the D gene is possibly TRBD2 (6 bases). The CDR3 DNA sequence: TGTGCCAGTAGTATTAGTCTAGCGAGGAGGGAGACCCAGTACTTC. Translation gives CASSISLARRETQYF.